This T cell receptor beta chain was recorded in a study of blood T cell repertoires in COVID-19. Repertoires were generated with immunoSEQ multiplex PCR, while TCRdb's copy carries only in-frame clones and drops some. In the table there are roughly 230,000 clones, around 83% of which are singletons. Sequencing was done on a sample of peripheral blood. This TCR came from a man aged 35 to 55 with active or convalescent COVID-19.

In DNA, the CDR3 is TGTGCCAGCTCACCCGCAACTTACACCGGGGAGCTGTTTTTT. It codes for CASSPATYTGELFF. This chain links TRBV18 with TRBJ2-2, with D unresolved. The CDR3 contains 14 residues. CDR1 KGHSH and CDR2 LQKENI come from the germline V gene. The V gene lost 3 bases and the J gene lost 3 bases, with 8 bases spanning the gap. Supplemented by reference TRBV18 and TRBJ2-2, the full variable domain reads NAGVMQNPRHLVRRRGQEARLRCSPMKGHSHVYWYRQLPEEGLKFMVYLQKENIIDESGMPKERFSAEFPKEGPSILRIQQVVRGDSAAYFCASSPATYTGELFFGEGSRLTVL.